Below, 3 T cell receptor beta chains from the same sample are listed, as sequenced in a study of T-cell reconstitution after alpha-beta-depleted transplantation in children. The TCRbeta library incorporated unique molecular identifiers. TCRdb called the PCR reads again in MiXCR, with one record for every CDR3 protein. The sample lists hundreds of thousands of distinct CDR3 sequences, roughly a tenth occurring once. Source: PBMCs, taken before TCRalphabeta/CD19-depleted stem cell transplant. All receptors come from a boy under three years old with acute myeloid leukemia, due to receive a stem cell transplant.

The CDR3 DNA sequence: TGTGCCAGCAGTGAATGGGGGACTAGGGACACCGGGGAGCTGTTTTTT. It codes for CASSEWGTRDTGELFF. The V call is TRBV6-4, the J call TRBJ2-2; 8 bases align to TRBD2. The V and J ends lost 3 bases and 3 bases, in that order; junction bases with no gene match: 6. The CDR3 length is 16 residues. The germline V gene encodes CDR1 MRHNA and CDR2 SNTAGT.

CDR3 in DNA: TGTGCCAGCAGCTTAGTAGCAGGACAGGGGGCAACAGATACGCAGTATTTT. Translation: CASSLVAGQGATDTQYF. The chain has TRBV7-2 and TRBJ2-3; 11 nucleotides align to TRBD1. Trimming at V came to 1 base and at J to 3 bases, leaving 6 bases not matched to a gene. Germline V gene data show CDR1 as SGHTA and CDR2 as FQGNSA. The CDR3 has 17 residues.

This clonotype has a count of ten or more. The chain couples TRBV7-9 to TRBJ2-7; 9 positions match TRBD2. Germline CDR1 is SEHNR and CDR2 is FQNEAQ (reference sequence). This CDR3 region has 14 residues. With 5 bases clipped from V and 3 bases from J, the junction kept 5 bases outside the gene matches. The CDR3 reads CASSVSGRIYEQYF. Here the CDR3 DNA reads TGTGCCAGCAGCGTTAGCGGGAGAATCTACGAGCAGTACTTC.